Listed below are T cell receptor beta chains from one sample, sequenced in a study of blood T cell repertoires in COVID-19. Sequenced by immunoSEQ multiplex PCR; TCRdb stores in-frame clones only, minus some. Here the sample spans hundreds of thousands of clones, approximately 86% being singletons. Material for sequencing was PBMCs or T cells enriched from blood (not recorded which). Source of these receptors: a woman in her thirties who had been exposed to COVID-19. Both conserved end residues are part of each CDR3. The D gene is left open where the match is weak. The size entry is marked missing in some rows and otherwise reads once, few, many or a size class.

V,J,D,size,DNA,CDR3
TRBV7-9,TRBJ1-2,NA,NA,TGTGCCAGCAGCTTGAGAGACAGATGGCAGGTCTATGGCTACACCTTC,CASSLRDRWQVYGYTF
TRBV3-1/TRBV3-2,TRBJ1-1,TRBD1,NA,TGTGCCAGCAGCCCCTCCGGGACAGGGCTCATGAACACTGAAGCTTTCTTT,CASSPSGTGLMNTEAFF
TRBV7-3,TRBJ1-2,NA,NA,TGTGCCAGCAGCGCTACCCCATCGGAGTCTCGGTATGGCTACACCTTC,CASSATPSESRYGYTF
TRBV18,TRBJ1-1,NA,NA,TGTGCCAGCTCACCATCGGGGGACACTGAAGCTTTCTTT,CASSPSGDTEAFF
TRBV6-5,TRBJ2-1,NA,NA,TGTGCCAGCAGCACCCCAGGTGAGCAGTTCTTC,CASSTPGEQFF
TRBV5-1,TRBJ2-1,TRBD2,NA,TGCGCCAGCAGCTTGGTGGCTAGCGGGGGGGCGGATGAGCAGTTCTTC,CASSLVASGGADEQFF
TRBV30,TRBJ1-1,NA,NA,TGTGCCTGGAGTAACGGGTTAGTGAGGCCAAGTGGTGAAGCTTTCTTT,CAWSNGLVRPSGEAFF
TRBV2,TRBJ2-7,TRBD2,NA,TGTGCCAGCATCGAAGCTCCCACTAGCGGGAGCTACGAGCAGTACTTC,CASIEAPTSGSYEQYF
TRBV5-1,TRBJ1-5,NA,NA,TGCGCCAGCAGCTTGGCAGGGGACCTCAATCAGCCCCAGCATTTT,CASSLAGDLNQPQHF
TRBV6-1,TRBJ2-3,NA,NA,TGTGCCAGCAGTGAACGAGGGGGGGGCCTCGCAGATACGCAGTATTTT,CASSERGGGLADTQYF
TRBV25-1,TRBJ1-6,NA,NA,TGTGCCAGCTCACACCAGACTCCCTATAATTCACCCCTCCACTTT,CASSHQTPYNSPLHF
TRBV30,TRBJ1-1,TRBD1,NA,TGTGCCTGGAGTCGACAGGGAAGGACTGAAGCTTTCTTT,CAWSRQGRTEAFF
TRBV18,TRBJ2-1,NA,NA,TGTGCCAGCTCACCCGATATAGTGTTCCATGAGCAGTTCTTC,CASSPDIVFHEQFF
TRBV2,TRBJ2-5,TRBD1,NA,TGTGCCAGCACCCCGGGACAGGGGGCCGAGACCCAGTACTTC,CASTPGQGAETQYF
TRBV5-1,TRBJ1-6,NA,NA,TGCGCCAGCAGTTCTCTCTGGAGCTCTGAGGGTTCACCCCTCCACTTT,CASSSLWSSEGSPLHF
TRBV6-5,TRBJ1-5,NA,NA,TGTGCCAGCAGCCCCGGACAGCCTAGCAATCAGCCCCAGCATTTT,CASSPGQPSNQPQHF
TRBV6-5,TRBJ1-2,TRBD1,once,TGTGCCAGCAGTCGTCCCGGGACAGGGACCAGGGGCTACACCTTC,CASSRPGTGTRGYTF
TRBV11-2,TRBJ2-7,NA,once,TGTGCCAGCAGCAGCGGGTACTACGAGCAGTACTTC,CASSSGYYEQYF
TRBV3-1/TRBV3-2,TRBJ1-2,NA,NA,TGTGCCAGCAGCCAAGAAGGGGCCTCCTATGGCTACACCTTC,CASSQEGASYGYTF
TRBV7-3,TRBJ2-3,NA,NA,TGTGCCAGCAGCTTAGAGGGTGGCCGCCCAGATACGCAGTATTTT,CASSLEGGRPDTQYF
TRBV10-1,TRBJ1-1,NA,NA,TGCGCCAGCAGTGGTCAGGGTGACGCTTTCTTT,CASSGQGDAFF
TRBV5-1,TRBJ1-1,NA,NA,TGCGCCAGCAGCCATCAGGGTGACCCTGAAGCTTTCTTT,CASSHQGDPEAFF
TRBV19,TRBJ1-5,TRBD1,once,TGTGCCAGTAGTATGGAGGGGGCGAATCAGCCCCAGCATTTT,CASSMEGANQPQHF
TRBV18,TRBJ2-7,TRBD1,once,TGTGCCAGCTCACCGGGACAGGGGACAGGAGAGCAGTACTTC,CASSPGQGTGEQYF
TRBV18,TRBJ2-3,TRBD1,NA,TGTGCCAGCTCAGGCGGGACAGGGGGAACAGATACGCAGTATTTT,CASSGGTGGTDTQYF
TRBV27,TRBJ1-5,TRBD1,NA,TGTGCCAGCGCCGACAGGGGGAACAATCAGCCCCAGCATTTT,CASADRGNNQPQHF
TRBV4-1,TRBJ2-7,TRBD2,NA,TGCGCCAGCAGCCAAGAATTAGCGGGGAACTCCTACGAGCAGTACTTC,CASSQELAGNSYEQYF
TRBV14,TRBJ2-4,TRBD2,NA,TGTGCCAGCTCCGGGACTAGCTTAGCCAAAAACATTCAGTACTTC,CASSGTSLAKNIQYF
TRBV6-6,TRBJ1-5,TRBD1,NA,TGTGCCAGCACCTCAACAGGGGACTATCAGCCCCAGCATTTT,CASTSTGDYQPQHF
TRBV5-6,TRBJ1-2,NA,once,TGTGCCAGCAGCTTGGACAGGGTCAGCTATGGCTACACCTTC,CASSLDRVSYGYTF
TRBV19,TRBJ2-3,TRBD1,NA,TGTGCCAGTAGCGGACAGGGATCCACAGATACGCAGTATTTT,CASSGQGSTDTQYF
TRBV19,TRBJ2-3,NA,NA,TGTGCCAGTAGTACAAGGGGGTCGGGCACAGATACGCAGTATTTT,CASSTRGSGTDTQYF